Shown below are 21 T cell receptor beta chains from a single sample sequenced in a study of blood T cell repertoires in COVID-19. TCRdb's table, derived via immunoSEQ multiplex PCR, lists solely in-frame clones and lacks some. This table has approximately 300,000 clones, roughly 91% appearing once. Sequencing used peripheral blood. All receptors come from a woman between 25 and 40 years old with COVID-19, enrolled during active disease.

This chain connects TRBV28 to TRBJ1-5, with D perhaps TRBD1 (5 bases). Trimming cost V 4 bases and J 2 bases, with 12 bases left between them. Germline CDR1 is MDHEN and CDR2 is SYDVKM. CDR3 length equals 15 residues. The CDR3 loop reads CASSSWGERNQPQHF. The DNA for the CDR3 is TGTGCCAGCAGTTCTTGGGGGGAGCGCAATCAGCCCCAGCATTTT.

This sequence joins TRBV3-1 (or the pseudogene TRBV3-2) and TRBJ2-2; 8 positions match TRBD2. From germline, CDR1 is LGHDT and CDR2 YNNKEL (reference sequence). V gave up 2 bases and J gave up 4 bases; unmatched junction bases: 6. CDR3 size: 16 residues. This CDR3 is CASSQLSGGPTGELFF. The CDR3 nucleotides read TGTGCCAGCAGCCAATTAAGCGGGGGCCCCACCGGGGAGCTGTTTTTT.

The J gene is TRBJ1-2, the V gene TRBV9; perhaps TRBD1 as D (5 bases). Germline V CDR1 and CDR2: SGDLS, YYNGEE. CDR3 length: 15 residues. V was trimmed by 4 bases and J by 4 bases, leaving 17 bases between them. CDR3: CASSPEVGVGYGYTF. CDR3 bases: TGTGCCAGCAGCCCCGAGGTAGGGGTTGGCTATGGCTACACCTTC. The full variable domain, rest sourced from reference TRBV9 and TRBJ1-2, is DSGVTQTPKHLITATGQRVTLRCSPRSGDLSVYWYQQSLDQGLQFLIQYYNGEERAKGNILERFSAQQFPDLHSELNLSSLELGDSALYFCASSPEVGVGYGYTFGSGTRLTVV.

The chain joins TRBV7-9 to TRBJ1-1; 8 bases fit TRBD1. Germline V CDR1 and CDR2: SEHNR, FQNEAQ (reference sequence). CDR3 length equals 14 residues. V lost 1 base and J lost 8; bases outside the gene matches: 6. The DNA of the CDR3 is TGTGCCAGCAGCTTAGGGGGACAGGCCTTAGAAGCTTTCTTT. Translation gives CASSLGGQALEAFF.

The gene calls are TRBV29-1 and TRBJ1-5; D may be TRBD1 (6 bases). Trimming removed 4 bases from V and 4 bases from J, with 11 bases in between. The germline CDR1 and CDR2 sequences are SQVTM and ANQGSEA. CDR3 length: 13 amino acids. CDR3 nucleotides: TGCAGCGTTGGGTGGACAGAAAATCAGCCCCAGCATTTT. The encoded protein is CSVGWTENQPQHF.

This clone was picked up one time. The chain carries TRBV9 and TRBJ1-6, with D possibly matching TRBD1 (5 bases). Germline-derived CDR1 and CDR2 are SGDLS and YYNGEE. The CDR3 is made up of 15 amino acids. V was pared by 4 bases and J by 8 bases, with 16 bases between. CDR3: CASSLMGGMDSPLHF. The DNA for the CDR3 is TGTGCCAGCAGCCTCATGGGGGGAATGGATTCACCCCTCCACTTT. Complete variable domain (other parts from reference TRBV9 and TRBJ1-6): DSGVTQTPKHLITATGQRVTLRCSPRSGDLSVYWYQQSLDQGLQFLIQYYNGEERAKGNILERFSAQQFPDLHSELNLSSLELGDSALYFCASSLMGGMDSPLHFGNGTRLTVT.

This chain links TRBV2 with TRBJ2-5, with D possibly matching TRBD2 (6 bases). CDR1 is SNHLY and CDR2 is FYNNEI in the germline V gene. Trimming removed 2 bases from V and 0 bases from J, with 13 bases in between. This CDR3 has 16 amino acids. DNA for the CDR3: TGTGCCAGCAGTGAAATCGCGGGGATCTACCAAGAGACCCAGTACTTC. Translated: CASSEIAGIYQETQYF. The variable domain in full, with the rest retrieved from reference TRBV2 and TRBJ2-5, is EPEVTQTPSHQVTQMGQEVILRCVPISNHLYFYWYRQILGQKVEFLVSFYNNEISEKSEIFDDQFSVERPDGSNFTLKIRSTKLEDSAMYFCASSEIAGIYQETQYFGPGTRLLVL.

The V and J genes are TRBV18 and TRBJ1-1, with a weak D call TRBD1 (5 bases). This CDR3 region has 16 residues. The V end lost 2 bases, the J end lost 2 bases, and 15 bases lay between the germline ends. Germline values: CDR1 KGHSH, CDR2 LQKENI. The CDR3 nucleotides read TGTGCCAGCTCACCAGTTCAGGGCTCAATAAACACTGAAGCTTTCTTT. Its protein product is CASSPVQGSINTEAFF.

This chain links TRBV6-2 or TRBV6-3 with TRBJ2-1; TRBD2 aligns across 8 bases. The CDR3 has 16 residues. The junction had 16 bases not matched to a gene; V was cut back by 6 bases and J by 9 bases. From germline, CDR1 is MNHEY and CDR2 SVGEGT. The CDR3 nucleotides are TGTGCCAGCAGCCCCTTCCAGGGACTAGGCGGGGGTGAGCAGTTCTTC. It is translated as CASSPFQGLGGGEQFF.

The gene calls are TRBV7-2 and TRBJ2-7; TRBD1 agrees at 7 bases. The germline CDR1 and CDR2 sequences are SGHTA and FQGNSA. V shed 6 bases and J 7 bases; nucleotides not matched to a gene: 9. The CDR3 sequence is 13 residues long. CDR3 DNA: TGTGCCAGCAGTTTTGCCGGGACAGAAGAGCAGTACTTC. Translating it yields CASSFAGTEEQYF. The full variable domain, with the rest looked up from reference TRBV7-2 and TRBJ2-7, is GAGVSQSPSNKVTEKGKDVELRCDPISGHTALYWYRQSLGQGLEFLIYFQGNSAPDKSGLPSDRFSAERTGGSVSTLTIQRTQQEDSAVYLCASSFAGTEEQYFGPGTRLTVT.

As DNA, the CDR3 is TGTGCCAGCAGCCCCCGACAGGGAGATACGCAGTATTTT. It encodes CASSPRQGDTQYF. The gene calls are TRBV11-3 and TRBJ2-3, with 7 bases identical to TRBD1. With 5 bases clipped from V and 5 bases from J, the junction kept 4 bases outside the gene matches. Germline lookup yields CDR1 SGHNT and CDR2 YENEEA. The length of the CDR3 is 13 residues.

The rearrangement uses TRBV14 and TRBJ1-2, with 9 bases aligning to TRBD1. J was trimmed by 8 bases and V by 4 bases; bases with no gene match: 5. This CDR3 spans 13 amino acids. Germline assignment: CDR1 SGHDN and CDR2 FVKESK. CDR3 in DNA: TGTGCCAGCAGCCGAGACAGGGGGAGCGGCTACACCTTC. It yields the protein CASSRDRGSGYTF.

The chain recombines TRBV4-1 with TRBJ2-5; 9 bases match TRBD1. CDR1 is MGHRA and CDR2 is YSYEKL in the germline V gene. The CDR3 has 18 amino acids. After removal of 1 base from V and 0 bases from J, the junction contained 9 bases not matched to a gene. In nucleotides, the CDR3 is TGCGCCAGCAGCCAAGCCGAGGCCGGGACAGGGAACCAAGAGACCCAGTACTTC. Amino acid sequence: CASSQAEAGTGNQETQYF.

The chain carries TRBV19 and TRBJ2-2, with D perhaps matching TRBD2 (6 bases). From germline, CDR1 is LNHDA and CDR2 SQIVND (reference sequence). There are 16 residues in the CDR3. V was pared by 5 bases and J by 0 bases, with 13 bases between. CDR3 protein: CASSPKAGTNTGELFF. The DNA of the CDR3 is TGTGCCAGTAGTCCTAAAGCGGGTACGAACACCGGGGAGCTGTTTTTT.

CDR3 amino acids: CASSYRGQDTEAFF. The CDR3 coding sequence is TGTGCCAGCAGTTACAGGGGGCAGGACACTGAAGCTTTCTTT. V and J are TRBV6-6 and TRBJ1-1; TRBD1 matches 7 bases. The ends lost 2 bases at V and 3 bases at J; junction bases unmatched: 3. Looked up from germline, CDR1 is MNHNY and CDR2 is SVGAGI (reference sequence). The CDR3 has 14 residues.

The chain links TRBV6-2 or TRBV6-3 to TRBJ2-7; D not resolved. In germline, CDR1 is MNHEY, CDR2 SVGEGT. The CDR3 loop spans 14 amino acids. Trimming took off 6 bases at V and 5 bases at J, with 17 bases between the two ends. The CDR3: CASRPPIQTHEQYF. Written as DNA, the CDR3 is TGTGCCAGCAGGCCTCCTATCCAAACCCACGAGCAGTACTTC.

The rearrangement uses TRBV14 and TRBJ1-2; 9 bases align to TRBD1. Germline V gene sequence: CDR1 SGHDN, CDR2 FVKESK. The CDR3 consists of 16 residues. V lost 0 bases to trimming and J lost 4 bases; unmatched junction nucleotides: 6. Here the CDR3 DNA reads TGTGCCAGCAGCCAAGATTTACAGGGGGCCGCCTATGGCTACACCTTC. Translating gives CASSQDLQGAAYGYTF.

This clone was detected only once. The J gene is TRBJ1-2, the V gene TRBV2; D may be TRBD1 (5 bases). With 2 bases removed from V and 0 bases from J, the gap between germline ends came to 10 bases. The germline V gene has CDR1 SNHLY and CDR2 FYNNEI. This CDR3 contains 15 residues. CDR3 in DNA: TGTGCCAGCAGTGAACCCAGGGTGGCTAACTATGGCTACACCTTC. Translated: CASSEPRVANYGYTF.

This clone was picked up a small number of times. The rearrangement links TRBV7-8 to TRBJ2-7; D is possibly TRBD2 (7 bases). The CDR3 runs to 16 residues. Per the germline V gene, CDR1 is SGHVS and CDR2 is FQNEAQ. Trimming shortened V by 0 bases and J by 2 bases, and 14 bases separated the two germline ends. The CDR3 region is CASSLAGRGKAYEQYV. As DNA, the CDR3 is TGTGCCAGCAGCTTAGCGGGGAGGGGGAAGGCCTACGAGCAGTACGTC.

About this clone itself: Other DNA sequences in the sample encode the same CDR3. The chain recombines TRBV7-9 with TRBJ1-2; 7 bases are a match to TRBD1. Trimming removed 1 base from V and 8 bases from J; junction bases left unmatched: 4. The CDR3 spans 13 residues. Looked up from germline, CDR1 is SEHNR and CDR2 is FQNEAQ (reference sequence). The CDR3 sequence: CASSLGQGDGYTF. The CDR3 nucleotides are TGTGCCAGCAGCTTAGGACAGGGAGACGGCTACACCTTC.

The chain is built from TRBV10-2 and TRBJ2-7; D is ambiguous. CDR1 and CDR2 from the germline V gene are WSHSY and SAAADI. This CDR3 has 11 residues. The V gene lost 8 bases and the J gene lost 4 bases, with 9 bases spanning the gap. The CDR3 sequence is CASQSPYEQYV. The CDR3 DNA reads as TGCGCCAGCCAAAGCCCGTACGAGCAGTACGTC.